This TCR beta chain stems from a study of T cell responses to AZD1222 COVID-19 vaccine. Notes on the study in general: Epitopes outside B.1.351 and B.1.1.7 mutated regions reportedly drew nearly half of spike TCRs. Researchers report vaccine-associated CD4 TCRs spanning spike, with dominance at 160-218 and 743-854.

V trimming: 3 bases; J trimming: 5 bases; junction bases outside the gene matches: 3. The CDR3 is 14 residues long. Germline V gene sequence: CDR1 SGHNT, CDR2 YENEEA. Note on this clone: Antigen unknown.

The repertoire was sequenced with immunoSEQ multiplex PCR; TCRdb's copy has only in-frame clones and lacks some. The table records around 58,000 clones, approximately 82% of them present only once. Sequencing used peripheral blood, obtained on day 0 of AZD1222 vaccination. This chain links TRBV11-3 with TRBJ2-1; TRBD2 agrees at 8 bases. This receptor was obtained from an adult in good health. The CDR3 sequence is CASSFSGKDNEQFF. The CDR3 DNA reads TGTGCCAGCAGCTTTAGCGGGAAGGACAATGAGCAGTTCTTC.